These T cell receptor beta chains were read from a single sample in a study of T cell changes during pregnancy in multiple sclerosis. Sequenced by immunoSEQ multiplex PCR; TCRdb stores in-frame clones only, minus some. The repertoire holds about 110,000 clones, with approximately 90% as singletons. This specimen was peripheral blood, taken in the third trimester of pregnancy. Receptors were obtained from a female donor with multiple sclerosis, enrolled in a pregnancy study. Both conserved end residues are part of each CDR3. D genes are given only for firm matches. Clone size is stated in some rows and not others, as once, few, many or a class when expanded.

TRBV6-1	TRBD1	-	TRBJ2-4	TGTGCCAGCAGTGAGACAGGGGGCAGGGACATTCAGTACTTC	CASSETGGRDIQYF
TRBV19	-	-	TRBJ1-2	TGTGCCAGTAGTATAGATCGGGATCCCTATGGCTACACCTTC	CASSIDRDPYGYTF
TRBV27	TRBD1	-	TRBJ1-2	TGTGCCAGCAGTGCCCAGGGGGACTATGGCTACACCTTC	CASSAQGDYGYTF
TRBV19	-	-	TRBJ1-2	TGTGCCAGTAGGAGGGCAGGGGAATATGGCTACACCTTC	CASRRAGEYGYTF
TRBV4-1	TRBD2	-	TRBJ2-1	TGCGCCAGCAGCCACCTGGGACTAGCGGAGTACAATGAGCAGTTCTTC	CASSHLGLAEYNEQFF
TRBV30	-	-	TRBJ2-3	TGTGCCTGGAGTGTACGGGGTGGGGTTAGCACAGATACGCAGTATTTT	CAWSVRGGVSTDTQYF
TRBV6-1	-	-	TRBJ2-7	TGTGCCAGCAGTGAAGACAGGCCCGGTACCTACGAGCAGTACTTC	CASSEDRPGTYEQYF
TRBV18	-	-	TRBJ1-1	TGTGCCAGCTCACCGCTTCGTGAGGTGAACACTGAAGCTTTCTTT	CASSPLREVNTEAFF
TRBV4-2	TRBD2	few	TRBJ2-7	TGTGCCAGCAGCCAAGAGCCTAGCGGGGAATCCTACGAGCAGTACTTC	CASSQEPSGESYEQYF
TRBV27	-	-	TRBJ2-7	TGTGCCAGCAGTCCTAGGTCCCGGATCTACGAGCAGTACTTC	CASSPRSRIYEQYF
TRBV7-9	-	-	TRBJ1-1	TGTGCCAGCAGCACCGGGGACACTGAAGCTTTCTTT	CASSTGDTEAFF
TRBV9	-	-	TRBJ2-5	TGTGCCAGCAGCGTAGCCCTGGACTTCCAAGAGACCCAGTACTTC	CASSVALDFQETQYF
TRBV9	-	few	TRBJ1-1	TGTGCCAGCAGCGTAGACTCGGGCACTGAAGCTTTCTTT	CASSVDSGTEAFF
TRBV30	TRBD2	-	TRBJ2-3	TGTGCCTGGAGCGGGAGGAGCACAGATACGCAGTATTTT	CAWSGRSTDTQYF
TRBV5-1	-	-	TRBJ2-1	TGCGCCAGCAGCCCGGGCGGGGGCCATGAGCAGTTCTTC	CASSPGGGHEQFF